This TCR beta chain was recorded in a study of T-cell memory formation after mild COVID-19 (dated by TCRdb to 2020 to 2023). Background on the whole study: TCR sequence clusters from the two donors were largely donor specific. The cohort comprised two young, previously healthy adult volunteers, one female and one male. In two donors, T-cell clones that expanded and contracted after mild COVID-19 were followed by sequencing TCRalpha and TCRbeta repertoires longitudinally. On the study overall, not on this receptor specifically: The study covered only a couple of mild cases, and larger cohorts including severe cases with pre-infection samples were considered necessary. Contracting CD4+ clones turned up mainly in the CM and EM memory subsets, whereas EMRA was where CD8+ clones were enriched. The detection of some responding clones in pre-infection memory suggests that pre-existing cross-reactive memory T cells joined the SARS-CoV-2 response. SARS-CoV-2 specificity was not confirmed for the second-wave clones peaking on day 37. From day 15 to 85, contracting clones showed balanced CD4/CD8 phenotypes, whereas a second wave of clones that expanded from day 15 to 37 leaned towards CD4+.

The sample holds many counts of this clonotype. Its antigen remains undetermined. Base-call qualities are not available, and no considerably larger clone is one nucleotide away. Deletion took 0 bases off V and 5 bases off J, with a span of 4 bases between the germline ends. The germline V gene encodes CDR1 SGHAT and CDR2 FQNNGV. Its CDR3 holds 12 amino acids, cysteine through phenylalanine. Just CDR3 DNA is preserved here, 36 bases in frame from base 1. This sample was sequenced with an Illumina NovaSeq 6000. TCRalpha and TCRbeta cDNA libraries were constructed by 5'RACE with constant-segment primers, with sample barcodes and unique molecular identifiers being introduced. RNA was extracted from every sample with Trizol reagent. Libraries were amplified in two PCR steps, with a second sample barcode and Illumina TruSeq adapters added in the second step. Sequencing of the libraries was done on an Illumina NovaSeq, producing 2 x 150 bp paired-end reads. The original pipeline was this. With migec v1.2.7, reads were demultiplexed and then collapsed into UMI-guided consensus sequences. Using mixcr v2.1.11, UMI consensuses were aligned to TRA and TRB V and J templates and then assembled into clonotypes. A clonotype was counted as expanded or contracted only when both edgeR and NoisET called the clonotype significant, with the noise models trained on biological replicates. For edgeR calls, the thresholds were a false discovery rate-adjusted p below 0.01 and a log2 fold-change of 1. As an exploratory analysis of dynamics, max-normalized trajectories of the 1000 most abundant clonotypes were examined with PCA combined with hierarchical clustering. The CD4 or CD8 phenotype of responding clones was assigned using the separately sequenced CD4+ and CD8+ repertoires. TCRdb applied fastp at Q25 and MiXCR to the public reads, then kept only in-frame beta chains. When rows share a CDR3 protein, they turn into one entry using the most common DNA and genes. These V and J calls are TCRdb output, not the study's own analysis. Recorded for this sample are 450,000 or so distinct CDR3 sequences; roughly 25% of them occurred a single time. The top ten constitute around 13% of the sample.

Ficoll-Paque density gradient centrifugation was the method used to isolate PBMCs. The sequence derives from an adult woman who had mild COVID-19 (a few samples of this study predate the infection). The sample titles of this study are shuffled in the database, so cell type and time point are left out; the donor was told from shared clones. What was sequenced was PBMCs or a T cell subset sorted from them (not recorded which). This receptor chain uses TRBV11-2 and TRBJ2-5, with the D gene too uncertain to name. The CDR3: CASSLDRETQYF. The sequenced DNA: TGTGCCAGCAGCTTAGACAGGGAGACCCAGTACTTC.